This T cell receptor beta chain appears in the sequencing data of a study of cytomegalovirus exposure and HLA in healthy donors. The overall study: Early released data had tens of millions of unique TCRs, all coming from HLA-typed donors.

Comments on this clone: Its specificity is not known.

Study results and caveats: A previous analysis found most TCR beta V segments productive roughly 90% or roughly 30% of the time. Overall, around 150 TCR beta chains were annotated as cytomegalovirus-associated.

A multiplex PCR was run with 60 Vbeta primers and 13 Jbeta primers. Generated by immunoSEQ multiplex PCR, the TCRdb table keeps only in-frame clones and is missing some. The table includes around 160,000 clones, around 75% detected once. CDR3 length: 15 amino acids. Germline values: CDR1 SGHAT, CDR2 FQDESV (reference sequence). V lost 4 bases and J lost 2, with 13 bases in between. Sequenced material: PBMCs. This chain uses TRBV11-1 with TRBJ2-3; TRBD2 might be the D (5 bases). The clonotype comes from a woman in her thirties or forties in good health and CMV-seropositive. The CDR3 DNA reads TGTGCCAGCAGCTACGGGATTCAGGTCACAGATACGCAGTATTTT. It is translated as CASSYGIQVTDTQYF.